A single sample gave rise to the 5 T cell receptor beta chains below, sequenced in a study of metastatic and nonmetastatic thyroid tumors. With MiXCR, TCRdb called clones anew from the PCR reads. The table shows some 40,000 clones, with approximately 15% occurring only once. Thyroid surgery was preceded by no treatment in any patient. The source material was blood. These receptors were taken from a female donor with papillary thyroid cancer or a benign thyroid nodule (not recorded which). Some clones in this sample may be carry-over from other donors' samples.

In its sample, this clone was seen many times. The gene calls are TRBV2 and TRBJ2-2; TRBD1 is a possible D gene (6 bases). There are 14 residues in the CDR3. Germline loops: CDR1 SNHLY, CDR2 FYNNEI. Trimming removed 4 bases from V and 4 bases from J, with 10 bases in between. The CDR3: CASSGAGVTGELFF. The CDR3 DNA reads TGTGCCAGCAGTGGGGCAGGGGTCACCGGGGAGCTGTTTTTT.

This clone was detected ten times or more. V usage is TRBV2 and J usage is TRBJ2-7; D ambiguous. The CDR3 has 11 residues. The V gene's germline CDR1 is SNHLY and CDR2 FYNNEI. V was cut by 7 bases and J by 6 bases, with 10 bases left in between. CDR3 protein: CASTSISEQYF. CDR3 DNA sequence: TGTGCCAGCACCTCGATCTCCGAGCAGTACTTC.

This clone appeared many times. This chain joins TRBV19 and TRBJ2-1; the D gene is possibly TRBD1 (6 bases). The germline V gene encodes CDR1 LNHDA and CDR2 SQIVND (reference sequence). Trimming stripped 6 bases from V and 6 bases from J, with 15 bases between. The CDR3 runs to 14 residues. CDR3 nucleotides: TGTGCCAGTAGGACATCACAGGGCCCCAATGAGCAGTTCTTC. It encodes CASRTSQGPNEQFF.

This chain uses TRBV12-3 or TRBV12-4 with TRBJ2-7, with 7 bases that match TRBD1. V shed 4 bases, J shed 4 bases, and the junction held 10 bases outside the gene matches. The CDR3 sequence is 15 residues long. Written as DNA, the CDR3 is TGTGCCAGCAGTTCAGGGACAGTGGGCTTTTACGAGCAGTACTTC. Its protein product is CASSSGTVGFYEQYF.

This clone has ten or more counts. A much more abundant neighbour one base away suggests this may be a read error. The V gene is TRBV20-1, the J gene TRBJ2-2; maybe TRBD2 (7 bases). The CDR3 covers 15 residues. V lost 6 bases and J lost 7, with 21 bases in between. Germline CDR1 and CDR2: DFQATT and SNEGSKA (reference sequence). For the CDR3, the DNA is TGCAGTGCCCCGGCGGGAAGGGGAGGGGGCGGGGAGCTGTTTTTT. This codes for CSAPAGRGGGGELFF.